This TCR beta chain was captured by sequencing in a study of T cell responses to AZD1222 COVID-19 vaccine. Here immunoSEQ multiplex PCR was the method, and the copy in TCRdb shows in-frame clones only, minus some. Here the sample spans roughly 150,000 clones, about 91% being singletons. Comment on this clone: The antigen is unknown.

The study, taken as a whole, reports: White British people made up most donors, females outnumbered males, and clonal diversity was possibly underestimated.

V lost 6 bases and J 14 bases, leaving 31 bases between the germline ends. The CDR3 has 16 residues. Germline CDR1 and CDR2: MNHEY and SVGEGT. The receptor comes from an adult in good health. The sequencing used peripheral blood, collected on day 0 of AZD1222 vaccination. V is TRBV6-2 or TRBV6-3 and J is TRBJ1-2, with a weak D call TRBD1 (6 bases). CDR3 sequence: CASSPTETGVRTRGTF. The CDR3 DNA follows: TGTGCCAGCAGCCCAACGGAGACAGGCGTGCGGACGAGGGGAACCTTC.